The 13 T cell receptor beta chains presented below share a single source sample, sequenced in a study of CD4 T cell repertoires in COVID-19. The memory T cells were sequenced right after ex vivo isolation, without culture. Data came from immunoSEQ multiplex PCR; TCRdb stores just in-frame clones and leaves some out. The sample records tens of thousands of clones, around 87% being singletons. The source was central memory CD4+ T cells from blood, collected before the COVID-19 pandemic. The receptors were gathered from a human donor who had COVID-19.

The genes are TRBV6-5 and TRBJ2-1; 7 positions agree with TRBD2. The CDR3 is made up of 15 amino acids. Germline assignment: CDR1 MNHEY and CDR2 SVGAGI. Trimming took 1 base from V and 3 from J; bases not matched to a gene: 3. The CDR3, as DNA: TGTGCCAGCAGTTACTTCGGGGGGAGCTACAATGAGCAGTTCTTC. It translates to CASSYFGGSYNEQFF.

The chain recombines TRBV7-2 with TRBJ2-3, with 9 bases lining up with TRBD1. CDR1 is SGHTA, CDR2 FQGNSA, per germline. The ends lost 5 bases at V and 4 bases at J; junction bases unmatched: 7. This CDR3 contains 15 residues. CDR3 region: CASSPQGALADTQYF. CDR3 DNA sequence: TGTGCCAGCAGCCCACAGGGGGCCTTGGCAGATACGCAGTATTTT. Drawing the rest from reference TRBV7-2 and TRBJ2-3, the complete variable domain is GAGVSQSPSNKVTEKGKDVELRCDPISGHTALYWYRQSLGQGLEFLIYFQGNSAPDKSGLPSDRFSAERTGGSVSTLTIQRTQQEDSAVYLCASSPQGALADTQYFGPGTRLTVL.

The chain is built from TRBV7-8 and TRBJ1-1, with TRBD1 matching 8 bases. Germline loops: CDR1 SGHVS, CDR2 FQNEAQ. V shed 1 base and J 1 base; nucleotides not matched to a gene: 5. CDR3 length: 16 residues. The CDR3 region has the DNA TGTGCCAGCAGCTTAGGTTTAGGGACAGGGAACACTGAAGCTTTCTTT. Protein product: CASSLGLGTGNTEAFF.

The chain recombines TRBV5-6 with TRBJ2-2; tentatively, D is TRBD1 (6 bases). Between the trimmed V and J ends, which lost 4 bases and 3 bases, there was a span of 22 bases. Germline V gene sequence: CDR1 SGHDT, CDR2 YYEEEE. The CDR3 covers 18 residues. The CDR3 sequence: CASSVYRVGALDTGELFF. DNA for the CDR3: TGTGCCAGCAGCGTCTACAGGGTTGGGGCTTTAGACACCGGGGAGCTGTTTTTT.

This clone was detected a few times. V gene TRBV19 combines with J gene TRBJ2-3; 7 positions agree with TRBD2. The ends lost 5 bases at V and 0 bases at J; junction bases unmatched: 8. The CDR3 has 16 residues. Germline CDR1 LNHDA, CDR2 SQIVND (reference sequence). The CDR3 sequence: CASSGGLQPSTDTQYF. In DNA form, the CDR3 reads TGTGCCAGTAGTGGGGGACTACAACCTAGCACAGATACGCAGTATTTT. Filled out from reference TRBV19 and TRBJ2-3, the complete variable domain reads DGGITQSPKYLFRKEGQNVTLSCEQNLNHDAMYWYRQDPGQGLRLIYYSQIVNDFQKGDIAEGYSVSREKKESFPLTVTSAQKNPTAFYLCASSGGLQPSTDTQYFGPGTRLTVL.

The chain recombines TRBV2 with TRBJ1-2; 9 bases line up with TRBD1. Germline lookup yields CDR1 SNHLY and CDR2 FYNNEI. After removal of 5 bases from V and 7 bases from J, the junction contained 14 bases not matched to a gene. The CDR3 loop spans 16 amino acids. CDR3: CASSSSHTDRGGGYTF. In nucleotides, the CDR3 is TGTGCCAGCAGTTCTTCACATACCGACAGGGGGGGTGGCTACACCTTC.

The chain has TRBV19 and TRBJ2-1; no firm D call. The CDR3 has 13 amino acids. V was clipped by 5 bases and J by 2 bases, with 7 bases between them. From germline, CDR1 is LNHDA and CDR2 SQIVND (reference sequence). The CDR3 DNA follows: TGTGCCAGTAGTCCCGGTCCCTACAATGAGCAGTTCTTC. Residues: CASSPGPYNEQFF.

The chain joins TRBV27 to TRBJ1-5; a possible D gene is TRBD1 (5 bases). The V and J ends lost 3 bases and 6 bases respectively, with 15 bases between them. Per germline, CDR1 MNHEY and CDR2 SMNVEV (reference sequence). CDR3 length: 15 amino acids. The CDR3 nucleotides read TGTGCCAGCAGTTTCAGTGCTGGGCAGGGTCAGCCCCAGCATTTT. This gives the protein CASSFSAGQGQPQHF.

V usage is TRBV11-2 and J usage is TRBJ2-7; 11 bases align to TRBD2. Germline V gene sequence: CDR1 SGHAT, CDR2 FQNNGV. V shed 5 bases, J shed 0 bases, and the junction held 3 bases outside the gene matches. The CDR3 spans 15 residues. This CDR3 is CASSPGLAVSYEQYF. In nucleotides, the CDR3 is TGTGCCAGCAGCCCGGGACTAGCGGTCTCCTACGAGCAGTACTTC.

This clone was counted a few times. The V gene is TRBV6-6, the J gene TRBJ1-5; D is unclear. In germline, CDR1 is MNHNY, CDR2 SVGAGI (reference sequence). Trimming shortened V by 11 bases and J by 6 bases, and 20 bases separated the two germline ends. CDR3 length: 14 residues. The CDR3 nucleotides are TGTGCCTTAAAAGAGGGTGGGGAGGGTCAGCCCCAGCATTTT. Protein: CALKEGGEGQPQHF.

The chain joins TRBV5-6 to TRBJ2-7, with a possible D match to TRBD1 (6 bases). V was clipped by 4 bases and J by 4 bases, with 15 bases between them. The CDR3 consists of 14 residues. Germline V gene data show CDR1 as SGHDT and CDR2 as YYEEEE. CDR3 amino acids: CASSIARTVYEQYF. CDR3 sequence (DNA): TGTGCCAGCAGCATCGCCAGGACAGTATACGAGCAGTACTTC. Combining the CDR3 with reference TRBV5-6 and TRBJ2-7 gives the whole variable domain DAGVTQSPTHLIKTRGQQVTLRCSPKSGHDTVSWYQQALGQGPQFIFQYYEEEERQRGNFPDRFSGHQFPNYSSELNVNALLLGDSALYLCASSIARTVYEQYFGPGTRLTVT.

The chain has TRBV11-2 and TRBJ1-5; 7 positions agree with TRBD1. The ends lost 1 base at V and 7 bases at J; junction bases unmatched: 7. Looked up from germline, CDR1 is SGHAT and CDR2 is FQNNGV. The CDR3 extends over 15 amino acids. The CDR3 coding sequence is TGTGCCAGCAGCTTAGGTTTGGCAGGGGGGCAGCCCCAGCATTTT. This codes for CASSLGLAGGQPQHF.

The chain combines TRBV6-1 with TRBJ1-2, with 7 bases lining up with TRBD1. CDR1 and CDR2 from the germline V gene are MNHNS and SASEGT. The trim removed 2 bases at V and 5 bases at J, leaving 5 bases unmatched. The CDR3 covers 14 residues. The CDR3 sequence: CASSERTGDYGYTF. The CDR3 coding sequence is TGTGCCAGCAGTGAAAGGACAGGCGATTATGGCTACACCTTC.